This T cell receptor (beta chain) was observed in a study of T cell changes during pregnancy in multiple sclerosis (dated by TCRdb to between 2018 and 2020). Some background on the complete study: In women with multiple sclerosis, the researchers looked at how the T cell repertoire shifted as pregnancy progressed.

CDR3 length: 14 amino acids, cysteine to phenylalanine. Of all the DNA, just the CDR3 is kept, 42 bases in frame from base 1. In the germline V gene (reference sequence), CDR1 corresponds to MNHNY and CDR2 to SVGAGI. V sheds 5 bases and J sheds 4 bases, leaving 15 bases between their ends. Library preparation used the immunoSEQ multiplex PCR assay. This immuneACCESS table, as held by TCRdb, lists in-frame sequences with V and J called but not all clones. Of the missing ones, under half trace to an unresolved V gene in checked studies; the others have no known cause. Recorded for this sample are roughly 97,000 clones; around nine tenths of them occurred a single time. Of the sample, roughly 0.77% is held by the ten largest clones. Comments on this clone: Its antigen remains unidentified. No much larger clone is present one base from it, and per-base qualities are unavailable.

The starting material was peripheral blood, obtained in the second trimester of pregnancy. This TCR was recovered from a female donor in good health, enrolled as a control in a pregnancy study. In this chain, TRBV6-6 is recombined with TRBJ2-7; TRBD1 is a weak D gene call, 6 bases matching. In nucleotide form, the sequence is TGTGCCAGCAGTCCGGGACATAACCTATACGAGCAGTACTTC. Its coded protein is CASSPGHNLYEQYF.